A selection of T cell receptor beta chains follows, all from one sample in a study of T cells in Graves' hyperthyroidism and ophthalmopathy. TCRdb reprocessed the multiplex PCR reads via MiXCR and lists one record per CDR3 protein. Here the sample spans fewer than 700,000 distinct CDR3 sequences, 15% to 20% being singletons. Sequenced sample: blood. Every receptor here comes from a woman in her 30s with Graves' hyperthyroidism. Both conserved end residues are part of each CDR3. Fields, in order: CDR3 DNA, CDR3 protein, CDR3 length, V gene, D gene, J gene, clone size. The D gene is left open where the match is weak. Where a row states a size, it is once, few, many or the class of an expanded clone; other rows omit it.

CDR3nt: TGTGCCAGCAGCCCCCTGTCCCAATTCCGGATCGGCGAGCAGTACTTC; CDR3aa: CASSPLSQFRIGEQYF; len: 16; v_gene: TRBV14; d_gene: -; j_gene: TRBJ2-7; abundance: few
CDR3nt: TGTGCCAGCAGCTCCTGGCGAATTATAGCGAGGGATACGCAGTATTTT; CDR3aa: CASSSWRIIARDTQYF; len: 16; v_gene: TRBV13; d_gene: -; j_gene: TRBJ2-3; abundance: -
CDR3nt: TGTGCCAGCAGTGAAGGGGGCTGGGGCGGCACTGAAGCTTTCTTT; CDR3aa: CASSEGGWGGTEAFF; len: 15; v_gene: TRBV6-1; d_gene: -; j_gene: TRBJ1-1; abundance: many
CDR3nt: TGTGCCAGCAGCCCCGGGAGTGACACCGGGGAGCTGTTTTTT; CDR3aa: CASSPGSDTGELFF; len: 14; v_gene: TRBV7-3; d_gene: -; j_gene: TRBJ2-2; abundance: -
CDR3nt: TGTGCCAGCAGTTTCATCCCCTACGAGCAGTACTTC; CDR3aa: CASSFIPYEQYF; len: 12; v_gene: TRBV12-3/TRBV12-4; d_gene: -; j_gene: TRBJ2-7; abundance: many
CDR3nt: TGCAGTGCTAGAGATGTTAGGGTCCAAGAGACCCAGTACTTC; CDR3aa: CSARDVRVQETQYF; len: 14; v_gene: TRBV20-1; d_gene: -; j_gene: TRBJ2-5; abundance: many
CDR3nt: TGCAGTGGCGGGCAGCACAAAGAGACCCAGTACTTC; CDR3aa: CSGGQHKETQYF; len: 12; v_gene: TRBV20-1; d_gene: -; j_gene: TRBJ2-5; abundance: many
CDR3nt: TGTGCCAGCAGCTTAACTGGTTTCACAGATACGCAGTATTTT; CDR3aa: CASSLTGFTDTQYF; len: 14; v_gene: TRBV7-8; d_gene: -; j_gene: TRBJ2-3; abundance: -
CDR3nt: TGTGCCACCAGCAGAGAAACCGGTTGGGACCCGAACTATGAGCAGTTCTTC; CDR3aa: CATSRETGWDPNYEQFF; len: 17; v_gene: TRBV15; d_gene: -; j_gene: TRBJ2-1; abundance: many
CDR3nt: TGCAGTGCCACGGGGCGGTTGAGCTCCTACGAGCAGTACTTC; CDR3aa: CSATGRLSSYEQYF; len: 14; v_gene: TRBV20-1; d_gene: -; j_gene: TRBJ2-7; abundance: many
CDR3nt: TGTGCCAGCAGTTCAAGACAGAGGGTCCAAGAGACCCAGTACTTC; CDR3aa: CASSSRQRVQETQYF; len: 15; v_gene: TRBV12-3/TRBV12-4; d_gene: -; j_gene: TRBJ2-5; abundance: -
CDR3nt: TGTGCCAGCAGCTTGGGACTAGCGGGAGGATCCTACAATGAGCAGTTCTTC; CDR3aa: CASSLGLAGGSYNEQFF; len: 17; v_gene: TRBV11-2; d_gene: TRBD2; j_gene: TRBJ2-1; abundance: many
CDR3nt: TGTGCCAGCAGTGAAAGACCCCTAAATGAGCAGTTCTTC; CDR3aa: CASSERPLNEQFF; len: 13; v_gene: TRBV2; d_gene: -; j_gene: TRBJ2-1; abundance: -
CDR3nt: TGTGCCAGCAGCCGAGGACAGGGTAATCAGCCCCAGCATTTT; CDR3aa: CASSRGQGNQPQHF; len: 14; v_gene: TRBV7-9; d_gene: TRBD1; j_gene: TRBJ1-5; abundance: many
CDR3nt: TGCAGTGCTGGGGAACAGGGAGCGTCCTATAATTCACCCCTCCACTTT; CDR3aa: CSAGEQGASYNSPLHF; len: 16; v_gene: TRBV20-1; d_gene: -; j_gene: TRBJ1-6; abundance: few
CDR3nt: TGCAGTGCTTACCCCCCGACAGGGAGGGCGGACTATGGCTACACCTTC; CDR3aa: CSAYPPTGRADYGYTF; len: 16; v_gene: TRBV20-1; d_gene: TRBD1; j_gene: TRBJ1-2; abundance: -